This passage covers 13 T cell receptor beta chains from one sample sequenced in a study of cytomegalovirus exposure and HLA in healthy donors. PCR used 60 Vbeta primers and 13 Jbeta primers. Sequencing was performed with immunoSEQ multiplex PCR; in TCRdb, only in-frame clones are kept and a portion is missing. The table lists about 150,000 clones. The sequencing input was PBMCs. Source of these receptors: a woman in her fifties or sixties in good health and CMV-seronegative.

The chain is built from TRBV11-3 and TRBJ2-1, with D perhaps TRBD2 (6 bases). The CDR3 totals 15 residues. Trimming took 5 bases from V and 0 from J, leaving 11 bases between them. Looked up from germline, CDR1 is SGHNT and CDR2 is YENEEA. The CDR3 coding sequence is TGTGCCAGCAGCCTTAGCGGTAGCTCCTACAATGAGCAGTTCTTC. Protein product: CASSLSGSSYNEQFF.

The chain couples TRBV6-1 to TRBJ1-2, with D hard to call. The germline V and J ends were trimmed by 4 bases and 8 bases, with 14 bases remaining between them. Germline lookup yields CDR1 MNHNS and CDR2 SASEGT. The CDR3 totals 13 residues. CDR3 residues: CASSARPFGGYTF. The CDR3 nucleotides read TGTGCCAGCAGTGCCCGTCCCTTCGGGGGCTACACCTTC.

CDR3 protein: CASSLDRFKYEQYF. The CDR3, as DNA: TGTGCCAGCAGTCTGGACAGGTTTAAATACGAGCAGTACTTC. The chain is built from TRBV27 and TRBJ2-7; 7 positions agree with TRBD1. CDR3 length: 14 residues. Germline V lookup: CDR1 MNHEY, CDR2 SMNVEV (reference sequence). Trimming cost V 5 bases and J 4 bases; bases outside gene matches: 8.

The rearrangement links TRBV15 to TRBJ2-3; 7 positions match TRBD2. This CDR3 has 15 residues. Germline-derived CDR1 and CDR2 are LNHNV and YYDKDF (reference sequence). J gave up 4 bases and V 2 bases, and 6 bases lay outside the gene matches. CDR3 sequence: CATSRRTRSADTQYF. In DNA, the CDR3 is TGTGCCACCAGCAGACGGACTAGAAGTGCAGATACGCAGTATTTT.

The J gene is TRBJ1-5, the V gene TRBV4-1, with D possibly TRBD1 on 6 matching bases. Germline V gives CDR1 MGHRA, CDR2 YSYEKL. V was trimmed by 5 bases and J by 4 bases, leaving 9 bases between them. The CDR3 is made up of 13 amino acids. CDR3 DNA: TGCGCCAGCAGCGCCACAGGGAATCAGCCCCAGCATTTT. It yields the protein CASSATGNQPQHF.

The V and J genes are TRBV6-1 and TRBJ1-1; D gene unclear. Looked up from germline, CDR1 is MNHNS and CDR2 is SASEGT. The germline V and J ends were trimmed by 7 bases and 1 base, with 10 bases remaining between them. This CDR3 contains 13 residues. CDR3 DNA: TGTGCCAGCAAGATAGTAGAGAACACTGAAGCTTTCTTT. Translated: CASKIVENTEAFF.

The V call is TRBV7-2, the J call TRBJ2-2, with TRBD1 matching over 7 bases. Germline CDR1 and CDR2: SGHTA and FQGNSA. The CDR3 runs 14 residues. Trimming took 4 bases from V and 6 from J; bases not matched to a gene: 5. CDR3 residues: CASSWTQGAGELFF. Here the CDR3 DNA reads TGTGCCAGCAGCTGGACCCAGGGGGCCGGGGAGCTGTTTTTT.

V and J are TRBV7-7 and TRBJ2-1, with D perhaps matching TRBD2 (6 bases). Germline-derived CDR1 and CDR2 are SSHAT and FNYEAQ (reference sequence). The CDR3 spans 13 residues. Trimming removed 5 bases from V and 7 bases from J, with 12 bases in between. The chain's CDR3 is CASSPGTFNEQFF. The CDR3 DNA reads as TGTGCCAGCAGCCCCGGGACTTTTAATGAGCAGTTCTTC.

This chain joins TRBV7-3 and TRBJ2-3; D might be TRBD1 (6 bases). Germline values: CDR1 SGHTA, CDR2 FQGTGA. The germline V and J ends were trimmed by 5 bases and 0 bases, with 12 bases remaining between them. The CDR3 has 15 amino acids. CDR3 sequence: CASSRTVASTDTQYF. In DNA form, the CDR3 reads TGTGCCAGCAGCCGGACAGTTGCTAGCACAGATACGCAGTATTTT.

This chain uses TRBV30 with TRBJ1-5; unclear D gene. The CDR3 contains 13 residues. Germline V gene sequence: CDR1 GTSNPN, CDR2 SVGIG (reference sequence). The V end lost 5 bases, the J end lost 10 bases, and 18 bases lay between the germline ends. CDR3 sequence: CAWSIGPRLPQHF. CDR3 DNA: TGTGCCTGGTCCATTGGTCCTAGGCTCCCCCAGCATTTT.

A note on this clone: Germline and junction disagree at one end, which may indicate a read error. The chain couples TRBV2 to TRBJ2-5; 15 nucleotides match TRBD2. The CDR3 is 16 amino acids. Germline V gene sequence: CDR1 SNHLY, CDR2 FYNNEI. CDR3 residues: CASTGLAGGPREAQYF. The CDR3 DNA follows: TGTGCCAGCACGGGACTAGCGGGGGGCCCAAGAGAGGCCCAGTACTTC. Full variable domain (rest looked up from reference TRBV2 and TRBJ2-5): EPEVTQTPSHQVTQMGQEVILRCVPISNHLYFYWYRQILGQKVEFLVSFYNNEISEKSEIFDDQFSVERPDGSNFTLKIRSTKLEDSAMYFCASTGLAGGPREAQYFGPGTRLLVL.

The rearrangement joins TRBV7-9 to TRBJ2-5; the match to TRBD1 covers 9 bases. This CDR3 is built from 16 residues. V lost 6 bases to trimming and J lost 1 base; unmatched junction nucleotides: 9. The germline V gene has CDR1 SEHNR and CDR2 FQNEAQ (reference sequence). The CDR3 region has the DNA TGTGCCAGCAGTTATTCCGGGACAGGGTTCCAAGAGACCCAGTACTTC. Amino acid sequence: CASSYSGTGFQETQYF.

The V call is TRBV28, the J call TRBJ1-4; no clear D gene. The CDR3 is made up of 14 amino acids. Trimming took 9 bases from V and 3 from J, leaving 14 bases between them. Germline values: CDR1 MDHEN, CDR2 SYDVKM. The CDR3 region has the DNA TGTGCCAGTGAAGTCGGAGGAGCTAATGAAAAACTGTTTTTT. Translation gives CASEVGGANEKLFF.